This passage covers 26 T cell receptor beta chains from one sample sequenced in a study of blood T cell repertoires in COVID-19. The data were produced by immunoSEQ multiplex PCR, yet TCRdb's version contains in-frame clones alone and is incomplete. The profile shows 250,000 to 400,000 clones, approximately 87% of them singletons. The sample comprised peripheral blood. The receptors shown here come from a woman under 40 with COVID-19, enrolled during active disease.

This chain uses TRBV6-1 with TRBJ1-3, with D unclear. Deletions cut 2 bases from V and 4 bases from J, with 6 bases between. Germline CDR1 is MNHNS and CDR2 is SASEGT. The CDR3 loop spans 13 amino acids. The CDR3 here is CASSELQGNTIYF. The CDR3 DNA follows: TGTGCCAGCAGTGAACTTCAGGGAAACACCATATATTTT.

The chain uses TRBV7-2 and TRBJ2-3; TRBD1 agrees at 12 bases. The V gene end was trimmed by 0 bases and the J gene end by 6 bases; junction bases not matched to a gene: 4. Germline lookup yields CDR1 SGHTA and CDR2 FQGNSA. The CDR3 covers 16 residues. CDR3 DNA sequence: TGTGCCAGCAGCTTAGCGGGACAGGGGGCAGTGGATACGCAGTATTTT. It is translated as CASSLAGQGAVDTQYF.

The chain combines TRBV27 with TRBJ1-5; D is perhaps TRBD1 (6 bases). The CDR3 is 15 residues long. Per the germline V gene, CDR1 is MNHEY and CDR2 is SMNVEV (reference sequence). The germline V and J ends were trimmed by 5 bases and 5 bases, with 16 bases remaining between them. The CDR3 is CASSPGRGTHQPQHF. CDR3 bases: TGTGCCAGCAGTCCGGGGAGGGGGACCCATCAGCCCCAGCATTTT.

The chain carries TRBV28 and TRBJ2-7, with a weak D call TRBD2 (6 bases). From germline, CDR1 is MDHEN and CDR2 SYDVKM. The CDR3 loop spans 12 amino acids. The V end was cut by 6 bases, the J end by 3 bases, with 9 bases between. CDR3 loop: CASSKTSYEQYF. For the CDR3, the DNA is TGTGCCAGCAGCAAGACTAGCTACGAGCAGTACTTC.

V and J are TRBV2 and TRBJ2-1; weak D call: TRBD2 (6 bases). Trimming removed 7 bases at V and 0 bases at J, with 16 bases between. The CDR3 is 16 amino acids. The germline V gene has CDR1 SNHLY and CDR2 FYNNEI. CDR3 residues: CASTLGRDVSYNEQFF. The CDR3 nucleotides are TGTGCCAGCACTTTGGGGCGGGATGTCTCCTACAATGAGCAGTTCTTC.

V is TRBV5-5 and J is TRBJ1-5, with TRBD1 as a possible D gene (6 bases). CDR1 and CDR2 (germline): SGHKS, YYEKEE (reference sequence). V was shortened by 0 bases and J by 3 bases, with 10 bases between the two germline ends. The CDR3 has 15 amino acids. The chain's CDR3 is CASSLAGAPNQPQHF. The CDR3 bases are TGTGCCAGCAGCTTGGCAGGGGCTCCCAATCAGCCCCAGCATTTT.

The J gene is TRBJ2-7, the V gene TRBV6-5, with 8 bases identical to TRBD1. Germline CDR1 is MNHEY and CDR2 is SVGAGI. The CDR3 has 14 residues. Losses at the gene ends were 6 bases for V and 0 bases for J; bases not matched to a gene: 4. The CDR3 spells CASRRTGTSYEQYF. CDR3 nucleotides: TGTGCCAGCAGGCGGACAGGGACCTCCTACGAGCAGTACTTC.

V gene TRBV10-3 combines with J gene TRBJ2-3; D call uncertain. Germline values: CDR1 ENHRY, CDR2 SYGVKD. The CDR3 covers 12 residues. Deletions cut 4 bases from V and 4 bases from J, with 6 bases between. CDR3 protein: CAISATPDTQYF. In DNA, the CDR3 is TGTGCCATCAGTGCGACTCCAGATACGCAGTATTTT.

The genes are TRBV6-5 and TRBJ2-3; D uncertain. V was clipped by 6 bases and J by 7 bases, with 5 bases between them. This CDR3 region has 10 residues. Looked up from germline, CDR1 is MNHEY and CDR2 is SVGAGI. The CDR3 region has the DNA TGTGCCAGCAGGGGCAATACGCAGTATTTT. It encodes CASRGNTQYF.

This sequence joins TRBV30 and TRBJ1-1; maybe TRBD1 (5 bases). V lost 4 bases to trimming and J lost 1 base, with 10 bases between them. CDR3 length equals 13 residues. Germline CDR1 GTSNPN, CDR2 SVGIG (reference sequence). CDR3 region: CAWMKQGNTEAFF. In nucleotides, the CDR3 is TGTGCCTGGATGAAGCAGGGGAACACTGAAGCTTTCTTT.

This chain uses TRBV5-4 with TRBJ1-6; the match to TRBD1 covers 8 bases. V lost 4 bases, J lost 0 bases, and 6 bases stayed unmatched. The CDR3 spans 17 residues. Germline V gene sequence: CDR1 SGHNT, CDR2 YYREEE (reference sequence). CDR3 protein: CASSGEQGGSYNSPLHF. The CDR3 DNA sequence: TGTGCCAGCAGCGGAGAACAGGGGGGCTCCTATAATTCACCCCTCCACTTT.

V gene TRBV27 combines with J gene TRBJ2-7, with 8 nucleotides matching TRBD2. The CDR3 has 18 amino acids. With V trimmed by 3 bases and J by 1 base, 14 bases remained unmatched. CDR1 is MNHEY, CDR2 SMNVEV, per germline (reference sequence). The CDR3 bases are TGTGCCAGCAGTTTTGGGAGCGGGGGACTGGGGGGATCCTACGAGCAGTACTTC. Translated, it gives CASSFGSGGLGGSYEQYF.

This chain connects TRBV7-2 to TRBJ1-1, with TRBD1 as a possible D gene (6 bases). The germline V gene encodes CDR1 SGHTA and CDR2 FQGNSA. The length of the CDR3 is 18 residues. Trimming took 4 bases from V and 1 from J, leaving 22 bases between them. The CDR3 reads CASSSNLRGNVRNTEAFF. Written as DNA, the CDR3 is TGTGCCAGCAGCTCAAACCTCAGGGGAAATGTTCGGAACACTGAAGCTTTCTTT.

V and J are TRBV5-1 and TRBJ1-1; D unresolved. CDR3 size: 14 residues. Trimming pared 4 bases from V and 1 base from J, leaving 11 bases between. Germline V CDR1 and CDR2: SGHRS, YFSETQ. This chain's CDR3 is CASSLPAGNTEAFF. The CDR3 DNA reads TGCGCCAGCAGCCTCCCCGCAGGGAACACTGAAGCTTTCTTT.

The chain carries TRBV6-5 and TRBJ1-6; D ambiguous. The CDR3 consists of 14 residues. Looked up from germline, CDR1 is MNHEY and CDR2 is SVGAGI. V shed 9 bases and J shed 0 bases, with 9 bases lying between them. The CDR3 loop is CASLLSSYNSPLHF. CDR3 DNA sequence: TGTGCCAGTCTACTGAGCTCCTATAATTCACCCCTCCACTTT.

This clone was counted once. Written as DNA, the CDR3 is TGTGCCAGTAGCGATAGGAGGGGGACAGGGGGCAATCAGCCCCAGCATTTT. Protein: CASSDRRGTGGNQPQHF. This chain joins TRBV19 and TRBJ1-5; 10 bases map to TRBD1. J was trimmed by 2 bases and V by 6 bases; bases with no gene match: 10. CDR1 is LNHDA and CDR2 is SQIVND in the germline V gene (reference sequence). The CDR3 sequence is 17 residues long.

V and J are TRBV28 and TRBJ1-6; TRBD1 is a possible D gene (5 bases). The CDR3 loop spans 17 amino acids. Looked up from germline, CDR1 is MDHEN and CDR2 is SYDVKM. The V and J ends lost 5 bases and 5 bases respectively, with 19 bases between them. The CDR3 nucleotides read TGTGCCAGCAGTAACCTCCTAGGGGAAAGAGATAATTCACCCCTCCACTTT. Translation: CASSNLLGERDNSPLHF.

There are a few counts of this clone. V is TRBV30 and J is TRBJ2-7; D is perhaps TRBD2 (6 bases). This CDR3 spans 14 amino acids. Per germline, CDR1 GTSNPN and CDR2 SVGIG (reference sequence). Trimming took 3 bases from V and 3 from J, leaving 15 bases between them. CDR3 amino acids: CAWSGHGGSYEQYF. As DNA, the CDR3 is TGTGCCTGGAGCGGCCACGGAGGGAGCTACGAGCAGTACTTC. The full variable domain, in which reference TRBV30 and TRBJ2-7 provide the parts outside the CDR3, is SQTIHQWPATLVQPVGSPLSLECTVEGTSNPNLYWYRQAAGRGLQLLFYSVGIGQISSEVPQNLSASRPQDRQFILSSKKLLLSDSGFYLCAWSGHGGSYEQYFGPGTRLTVT.

V gene TRBV5-5 combines with J gene TRBJ1-2; tentatively, D is TRBD1 (6 bases). Germline-derived CDR1 and CDR2 are SGHKS and YYEKEE (reference sequence). V was trimmed by 2 bases and J by 6 bases, leaving 8 bases between them. The CDR3 spans 12 residues. The CDR3 DNA is TGTGCCAGCAGCTTATCAGGGGATGGCTACACCTTC. This sequence encodes CASSLSGDGYTF.

This chain joins TRBV7-9 and TRBJ2-2, with 9 bases identical to TRBD2. CDR1 is SEHNR, CDR2 FQNEAQ, per germline (reference sequence). The CDR3 consists of 16 residues. V lost 5 bases and J lost 4; bases outside the gene matches: 8. CDR3 amino acids: CASSPYPSGTTGELFF. DNA of the CDR3: TGTGCCAGCAGCCCGTACCCTAGCGGGACCACCGGGGAGCTGTTTTTT.

The rearrangement uses TRBV19 and TRBJ1-5, with TRBD1 matching over 8 bases. This CDR3 has 14 amino acids. J gave up 3 bases and V 6 bases, and 4 bases lay outside the gene matches. Germline V gene data show CDR1 as LNHDA and CDR2 as SQIVND (reference sequence). The CDR3 DNA follows: TGTGCCAGTAGCCCGGGACAGGACAATCAGCCCCAGCATTTT. This codes for CASSPGQDNQPQHF.

The chain carries TRBV6-4 and TRBJ2-3; 7 bases align to TRBD2. The germline gives CDR1 MRHNA, CDR2 SNTAGT. V was clipped by 0 bases and J by 4 bases; unmatched bases: 1. The CDR3 length is 14 residues. Here the CDR3 reads CASSDSAGADTQYF. Here the CDR3 DNA reads TGTGCCAGCAGTGACTCTGCGGGAGCAGATACGCAGTATTTT.

This clone was seen just once. The genes are TRBV5-5 and TRBJ2-7, with a weak D call TRBD1 (5 bases). V lost 4 bases, J lost 6 bases, and 17 bases lay in between. Germline assignment: CDR1 SGHKS and CDR2 YYEKEE (reference sequence). The CDR3 has 14 residues. The CDR3 protein is CASSPQGRVGEQYF. The CDR3 nucleotides read TGTGCCAGCAGCCCGCAGGGCAGGGTCGGCGAGCAGTACTTC.

V gene TRBV19 combines with J gene TRBJ1-6; D gene ambiguous. Germline V CDR1 and CDR2: LNHDA, SQIVND (reference sequence). The CDR3 runs to 13 residues. V lost 5 bases, J lost 7 bases, and 9 bases lay in between. The CDR3 DNA follows: TGTGCCAGTAGTGAGGTGAAGAATTCACCCCTCCACTTT. Translation gives CASSEVKNSPLHF.

This sequence joins TRBV30 and TRBJ1-2; D is uncertain. V shed 0 bases and J shed 4 bases, with 12 bases lying between them. The CDR3 loop spans 14 amino acids. Germline V gene data show CDR1 as GTSNPN and CDR2 as SVGIG (reference sequence). CDR3 DNA sequence: TGTGCCTGGAGTGTAGAGGCGGTTCTCTATGGCTACACCTTC. This translates into CAWSVEAVLYGYTF.

The rearrangement uses TRBV11-2 and TRBJ2-1; 7 bases align to TRBD1. CDR1 SGHAT and CDR2 FQNNGV come from the germline V gene. The junction had 16 bases not matched to a gene; V was cut back by 4 bases and J by 7 bases. This CDR3 is 17 amino acids long. DNA of the CDR3: TGTGCCAGCAGCTCGACAGGGTCCACCCTACTAGGGAATGAGCAGTTCTTC. This gives the protein CASSSTGSTLLGNEQFF.